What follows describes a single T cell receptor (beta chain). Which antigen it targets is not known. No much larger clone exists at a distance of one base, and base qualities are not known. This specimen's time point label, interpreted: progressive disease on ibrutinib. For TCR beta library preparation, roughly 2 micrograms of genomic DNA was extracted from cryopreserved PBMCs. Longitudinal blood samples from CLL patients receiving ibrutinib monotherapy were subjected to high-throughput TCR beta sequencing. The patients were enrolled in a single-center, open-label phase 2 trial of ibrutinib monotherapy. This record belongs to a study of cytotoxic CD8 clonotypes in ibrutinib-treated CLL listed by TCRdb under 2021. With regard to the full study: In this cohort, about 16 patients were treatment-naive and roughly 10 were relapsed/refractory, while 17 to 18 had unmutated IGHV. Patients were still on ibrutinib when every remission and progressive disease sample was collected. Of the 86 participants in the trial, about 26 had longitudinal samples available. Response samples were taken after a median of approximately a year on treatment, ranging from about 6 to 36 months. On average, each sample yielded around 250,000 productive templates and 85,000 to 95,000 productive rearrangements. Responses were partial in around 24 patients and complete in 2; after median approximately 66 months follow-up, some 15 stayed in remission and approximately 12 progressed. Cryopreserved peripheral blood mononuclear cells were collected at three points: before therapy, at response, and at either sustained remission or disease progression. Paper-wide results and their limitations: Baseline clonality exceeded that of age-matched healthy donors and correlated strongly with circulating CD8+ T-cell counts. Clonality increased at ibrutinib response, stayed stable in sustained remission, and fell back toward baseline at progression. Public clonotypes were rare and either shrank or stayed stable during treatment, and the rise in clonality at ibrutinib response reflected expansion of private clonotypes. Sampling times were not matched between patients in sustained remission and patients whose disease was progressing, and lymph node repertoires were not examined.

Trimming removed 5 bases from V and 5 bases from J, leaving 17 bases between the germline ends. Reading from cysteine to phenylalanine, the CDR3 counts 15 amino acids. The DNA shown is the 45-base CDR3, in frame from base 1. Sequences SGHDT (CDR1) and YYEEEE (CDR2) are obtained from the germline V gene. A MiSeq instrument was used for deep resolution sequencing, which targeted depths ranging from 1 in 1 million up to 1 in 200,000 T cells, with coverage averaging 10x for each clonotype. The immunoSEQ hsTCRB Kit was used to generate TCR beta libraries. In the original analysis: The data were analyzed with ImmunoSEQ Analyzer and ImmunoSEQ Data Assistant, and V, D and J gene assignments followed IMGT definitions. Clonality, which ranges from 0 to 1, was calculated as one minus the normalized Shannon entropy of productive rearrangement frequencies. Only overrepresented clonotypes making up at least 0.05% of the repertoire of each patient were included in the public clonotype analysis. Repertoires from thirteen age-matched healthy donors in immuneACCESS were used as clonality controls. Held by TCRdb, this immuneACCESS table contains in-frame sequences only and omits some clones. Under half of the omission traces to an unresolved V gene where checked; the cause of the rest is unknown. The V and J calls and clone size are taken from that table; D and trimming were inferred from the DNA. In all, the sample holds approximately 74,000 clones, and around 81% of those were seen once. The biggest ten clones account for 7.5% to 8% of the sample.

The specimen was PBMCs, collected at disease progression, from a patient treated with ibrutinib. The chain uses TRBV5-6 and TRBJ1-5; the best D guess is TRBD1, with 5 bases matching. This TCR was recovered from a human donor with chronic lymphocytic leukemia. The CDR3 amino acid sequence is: CASSLMAGTHQPQHF. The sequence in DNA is TGTGCCAGCAGTTTGATGGCAGGGACCCATCAGCCCCAGCATTTT.